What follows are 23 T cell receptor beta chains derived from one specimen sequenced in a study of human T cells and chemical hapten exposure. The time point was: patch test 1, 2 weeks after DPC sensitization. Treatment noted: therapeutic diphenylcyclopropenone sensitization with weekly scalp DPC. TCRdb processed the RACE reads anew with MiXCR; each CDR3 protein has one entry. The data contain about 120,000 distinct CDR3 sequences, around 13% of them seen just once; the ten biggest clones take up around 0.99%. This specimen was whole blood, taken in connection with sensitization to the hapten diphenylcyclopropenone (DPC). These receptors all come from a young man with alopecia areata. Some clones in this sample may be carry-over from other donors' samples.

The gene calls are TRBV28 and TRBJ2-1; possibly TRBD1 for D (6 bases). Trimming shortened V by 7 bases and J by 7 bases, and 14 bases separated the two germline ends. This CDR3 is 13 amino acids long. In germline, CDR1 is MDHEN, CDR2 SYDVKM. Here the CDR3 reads CASITDSENEQFF. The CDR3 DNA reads TGTGCCAGCATAACGGACAGCGAAAATGAGCAGTTCTTC.

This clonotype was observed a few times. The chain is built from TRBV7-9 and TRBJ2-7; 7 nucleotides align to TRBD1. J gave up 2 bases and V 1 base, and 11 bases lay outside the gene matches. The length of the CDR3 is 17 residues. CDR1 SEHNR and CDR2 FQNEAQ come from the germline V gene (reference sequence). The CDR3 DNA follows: TGTGCCAGCAGCTTAGGGGTACCGGGACAGAGACCCTACGAGCAGTACTTC. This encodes CASSLGVPGQRPYEQYF. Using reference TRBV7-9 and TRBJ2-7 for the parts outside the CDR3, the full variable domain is DTGVSQNPRHKITKRGQNVTFRCDPISEHNRLYWYRQTLGQGPEFLTYFQNEAQLEKSRLLSDRFSAERPKGSFSTLEIQRTEQGDSAMYLCASSLGVPGQRPYEQYFGPGTRLTVT.

This chain's CDR3 is CSANRVYEQYF. In nucleotides, the CDR3 is TGCAGTGCAAACAGGGTCTACGAGCAGTACTTC. The J gene is TRBJ2-7, the V gene TRBV20-1; D possibly corresponds to TRBD1 (6 bases). Germline V lookup: CDR1 DFQATT, CDR2 SNEGSKA (reference sequence). V was cut by 6 bases and J by 3 bases, with 9 bases left in between. The CDR3 runs to 11 residues.

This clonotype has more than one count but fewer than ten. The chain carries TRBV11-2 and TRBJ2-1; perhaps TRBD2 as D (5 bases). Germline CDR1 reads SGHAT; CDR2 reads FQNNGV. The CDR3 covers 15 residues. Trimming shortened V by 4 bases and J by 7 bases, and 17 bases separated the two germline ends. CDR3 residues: CASSSQFRGENEQFF. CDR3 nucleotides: TGTGCCAGCAGCTCGCAGTTTCGGGGTGAGAATGAGCAGTTCTTC. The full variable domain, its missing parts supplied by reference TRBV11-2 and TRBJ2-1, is EAGVAQSPRYKIIEKRQSVAFWCNPISGHATLYWYQQILGQGPKLLIQFQNNGVVDDSQLPKDRFSAERLKGVDSTLKIQPAKLEDSAVYLCASSSQFRGENEQFFGPGTRLTVL.

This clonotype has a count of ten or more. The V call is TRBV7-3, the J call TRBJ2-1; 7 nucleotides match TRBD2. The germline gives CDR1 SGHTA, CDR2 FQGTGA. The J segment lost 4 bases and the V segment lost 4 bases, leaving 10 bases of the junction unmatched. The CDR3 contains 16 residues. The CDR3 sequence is CASSSQAGTTYNEQFF. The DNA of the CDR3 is TGTGCCAGCAGCTCCCAAGCGGGGACGACTTACAATGAGCAGTTCTTC.

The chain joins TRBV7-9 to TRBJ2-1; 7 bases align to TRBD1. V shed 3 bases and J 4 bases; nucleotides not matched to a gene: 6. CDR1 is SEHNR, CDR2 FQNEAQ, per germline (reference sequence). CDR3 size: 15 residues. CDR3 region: CASSFRQGKYNEQFF. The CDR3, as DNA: TGTGCCAGCAGCTTCAGACAGGGAAAGTACAATGAGCAGTTCTTC. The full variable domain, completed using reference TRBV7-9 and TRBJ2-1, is DTGVSQNPRHKITKRGQNVTFRCDPISEHNRLYWYRQTLGQGPEFLTYFQNEAQLEKSRLLSDRFSAERPKGSFSTLEIQRTEQGDSAMYLCASSFRQGKYNEQFFGPGTRLTVL.

The CDR3 DNA reads as TGTGCCAGCAGCTTACCTAGCTCTGGGGAGCTGTTTTTT. Its translation: CASSLPSSGELFF. The rearrangement links TRBV7-3 to TRBJ2-2; D is possibly TRBD2 (5 bases). Trimming stripped 2 bases from V and 8 bases from J, with 9 bases between. The CDR3 covers 13 residues. The germline gives CDR1 SGHTA, CDR2 FQGTGA.

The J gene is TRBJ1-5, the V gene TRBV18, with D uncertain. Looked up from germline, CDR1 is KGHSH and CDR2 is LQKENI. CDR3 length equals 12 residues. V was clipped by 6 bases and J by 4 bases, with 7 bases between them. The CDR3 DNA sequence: TGTGCCAGCTCGCGCCCTAATCAGCCCCAGCATTTT. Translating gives CASSRPNQPQHF.

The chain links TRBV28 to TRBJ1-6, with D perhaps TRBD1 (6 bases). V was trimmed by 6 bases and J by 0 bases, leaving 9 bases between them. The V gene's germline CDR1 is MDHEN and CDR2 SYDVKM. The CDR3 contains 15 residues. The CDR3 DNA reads TGTGCCAGCAGCTGGGACAACTCCTATAATTCACCCCTCCACTTT. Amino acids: CASSWDNSYNSPLHF.

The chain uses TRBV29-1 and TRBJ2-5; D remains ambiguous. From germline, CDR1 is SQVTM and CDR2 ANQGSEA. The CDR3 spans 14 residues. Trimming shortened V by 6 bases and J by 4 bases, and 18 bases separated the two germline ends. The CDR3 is CSVQGLPRRETQYF. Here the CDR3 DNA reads TGCAGCGTCCAAGGCTTGCCGAGGCGAGAGACCCAGTACTTC. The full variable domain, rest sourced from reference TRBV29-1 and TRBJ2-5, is SAVISQKPSRDICQRGTSLTIQCQVDSQVTMMFWYRQQPGQSLTLIATANQGSEATYESGFVIDKFPISRPNLTFSTLTVSNMSPEDSSIYLCSVQGLPRRETQYFGPGTRLLVL.

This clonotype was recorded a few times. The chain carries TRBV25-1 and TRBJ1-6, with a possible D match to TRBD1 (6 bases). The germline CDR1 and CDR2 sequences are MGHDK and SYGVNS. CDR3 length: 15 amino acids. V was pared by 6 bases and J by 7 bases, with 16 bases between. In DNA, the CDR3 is TGTGCCAGCAGCTCTCCAGGGGCGCGGAATTCACCCCTCCACTTT. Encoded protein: CASSSPGARNSPLHF.

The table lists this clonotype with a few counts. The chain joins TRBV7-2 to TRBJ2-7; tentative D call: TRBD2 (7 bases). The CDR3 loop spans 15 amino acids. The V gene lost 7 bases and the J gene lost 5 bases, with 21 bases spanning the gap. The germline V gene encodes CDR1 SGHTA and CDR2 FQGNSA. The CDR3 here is CASTLQLGGANEQYF. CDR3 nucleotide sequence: TGTGCCAGCACCCTACAATTGGGGGGGGCCAACGAGCAGTACTTC. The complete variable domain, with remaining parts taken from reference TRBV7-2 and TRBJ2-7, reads GAGVSQSPSNKVTEKGKDVELRCDPISGHTALYWYRQSLGQGLEFLIYFQGNSAPDKSGLPSDRFSAERTGGSVSTLTIQRTQQEDSAVYLCASTLQLGGANEQYFGPGTRLTVT.

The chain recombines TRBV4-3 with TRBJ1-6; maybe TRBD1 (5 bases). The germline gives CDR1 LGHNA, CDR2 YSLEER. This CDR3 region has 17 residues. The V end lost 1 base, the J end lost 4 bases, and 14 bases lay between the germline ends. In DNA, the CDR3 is TGCGCCAGCAGCCAAGGGGGCGAAGCCGTATATAATTCACCCCTCCACTTT. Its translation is CASSQGGEAVYNSPLHF.

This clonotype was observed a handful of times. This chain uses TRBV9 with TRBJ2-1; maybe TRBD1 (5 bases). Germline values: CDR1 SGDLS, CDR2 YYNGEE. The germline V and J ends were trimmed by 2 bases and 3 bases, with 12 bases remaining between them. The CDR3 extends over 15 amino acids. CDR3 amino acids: CASSVYGADYNEQFF. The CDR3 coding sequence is TGTGCCAGCAGCGTTTATGGGGCGGACTACAATGAGCAGTTCTTC.

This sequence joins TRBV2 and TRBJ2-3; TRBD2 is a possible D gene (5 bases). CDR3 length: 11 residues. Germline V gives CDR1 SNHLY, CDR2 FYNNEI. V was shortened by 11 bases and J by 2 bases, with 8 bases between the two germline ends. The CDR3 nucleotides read TGTGCCGGAGGTTCCACAGATACGCAGTATTTT. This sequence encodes CAGGSTDTQYF.

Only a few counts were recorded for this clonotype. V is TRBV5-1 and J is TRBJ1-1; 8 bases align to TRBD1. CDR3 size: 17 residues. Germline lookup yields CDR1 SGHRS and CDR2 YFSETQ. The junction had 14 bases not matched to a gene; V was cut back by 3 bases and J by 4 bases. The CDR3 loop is CASSWGPGQVRGTEAFF. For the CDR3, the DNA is TGCGCCAGCAGCTGGGGACCGGGACAGGTACGGGGCACTGAAGCTTTCTTT.

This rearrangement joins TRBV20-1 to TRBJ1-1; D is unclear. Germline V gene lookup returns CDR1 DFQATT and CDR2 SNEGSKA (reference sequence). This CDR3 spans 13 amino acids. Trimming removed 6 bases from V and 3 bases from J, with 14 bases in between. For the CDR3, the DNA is TGCAGTGCCCGGATCGGGCAGCACACTGAAGCTTTCTTT. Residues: CSARIGQHTEAFF.

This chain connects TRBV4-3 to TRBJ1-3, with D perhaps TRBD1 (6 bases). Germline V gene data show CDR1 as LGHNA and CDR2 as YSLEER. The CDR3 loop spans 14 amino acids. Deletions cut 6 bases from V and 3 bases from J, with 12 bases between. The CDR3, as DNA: TGCGCCAGCAGTACAGGGACGTTTGGAAACACCATATATTTT. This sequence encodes CASSTGTFGNTIYF.

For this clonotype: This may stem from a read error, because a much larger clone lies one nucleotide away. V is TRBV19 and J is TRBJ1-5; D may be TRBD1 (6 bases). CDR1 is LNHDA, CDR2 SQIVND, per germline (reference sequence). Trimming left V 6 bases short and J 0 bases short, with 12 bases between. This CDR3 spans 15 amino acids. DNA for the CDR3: TGTGCCAGTAGACAGGGACGATATAGCAATCAGCCCCAGCATTTT. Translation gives CASRQGRYSNQPQHF.

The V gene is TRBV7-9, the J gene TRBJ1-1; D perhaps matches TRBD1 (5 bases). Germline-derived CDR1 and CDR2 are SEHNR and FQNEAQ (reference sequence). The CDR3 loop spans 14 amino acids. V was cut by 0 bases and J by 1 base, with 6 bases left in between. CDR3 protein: CASSLAGQNTEAFF. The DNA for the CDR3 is TGTGCCAGCAGCTTAGCGGGGCAGAACACTGAAGCTTTCTTT.

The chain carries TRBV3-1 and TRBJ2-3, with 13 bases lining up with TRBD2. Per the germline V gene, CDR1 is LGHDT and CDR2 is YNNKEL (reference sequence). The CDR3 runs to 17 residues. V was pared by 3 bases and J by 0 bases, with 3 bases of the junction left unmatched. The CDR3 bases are TGTGCCAGCAGCCAGCCGGGACTAGCGGGAAGCACAGATACGCAGTATTTT. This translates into CASSQPGLAGSTDTQYF.

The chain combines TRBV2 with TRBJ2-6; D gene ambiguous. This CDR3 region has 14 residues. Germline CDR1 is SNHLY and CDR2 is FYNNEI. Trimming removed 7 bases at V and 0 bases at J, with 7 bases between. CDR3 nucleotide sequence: TGTGCCAGCAAGGGCAGCTCTGGGGCCAACGTCCTGACTTTC. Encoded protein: CASKGSSGANVLTF.

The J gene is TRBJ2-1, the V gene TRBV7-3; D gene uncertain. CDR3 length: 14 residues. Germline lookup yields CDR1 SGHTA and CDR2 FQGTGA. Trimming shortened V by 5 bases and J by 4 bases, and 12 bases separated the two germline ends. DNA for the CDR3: TGTGCCAGCAGCCCCACCCGCGAGTACAATGAGCAGTTCTTC. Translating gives CASSPTREYNEQFF.